The present TCR beta chain was sequenced within a study of T cells after yellow fever vaccination. Study summary: When fractions had low cell numbers, they were prepared with SMART-Seq v4 Ultra Low Input. Regarding the study as a whole: By day 5 rather than day 15, the secondary response had peaked, though it was weaker. Reappearance after the booster was observed for most primary-vaccination clones (more than 95% CD4, around 90% CD8).

TCRdb redid the calling of the 5' RACE reads with MiXCR, one entry per CDR3 protein. The data show around 160,000 distinct CDR3 sequences, 6% to 7.5% seen once. The CDR3 loop spans 13 amino acids. Looked up from germline, CDR1 is SGHDT and CDR2 is YYEEEE. The germline V and J ends were trimmed by 4 bases and 4 bases, with 11 bases remaining between them. This clonotype was seen at least ten times. Its antigen is not identified. The chain employs TRBV5-6 and TRBJ1-1, with D uncertain. The receptor's source is a man between 18 and 29 years old who received the YFV17D yellow fever vaccine. Material: CD4+ T cells sorted from PBMCs, obtained about 5 days after the first yellow fever vaccination. The CDR3 loop is CASSRGWGTEAFF. CDR3 DNA: TGTGCCAGCAGCCGAGGGTGGGGCACTGAAGCTTTCTTT.